Included here is one TCR beta chain sequence, with context. Its antigen is still unknown. No much larger clone exists at a distance of one base, and base qualities are not known. This entry comes from a study of T cell clonotyping in hematopoietic cell transplantation (dated by TCRdb to 2020 to 2023). Regarding the research as a whole: Recipient samples taken before transplant were obtained following cytoreduction. A total of more than 110 blood samples were gathered in the study from under 40 consecutive transplant recipients along with their related donors. Recruitment of patients was conducted between September 2015 and early 2017, and follow-up was continued until late 2020 or death. The full study reports these points: A decrease in recipient TCR diversity was observed after transplant, and a progressive increase in pathologically expanded clonotypes was seen from day 30 to day 180. The sample size was limited, and CD4 and CD8 repertoire contributions could not be separated because cells were not sorted. Broader posttransplant TCR repertoire diversity was predicted by donor and pretransplant recipient Inverse Simpson Index values. Only a small fraction of recipient repertoires overlapped donor repertoires, with over 95% appearing de novo at the given depth.

With the immunoSEQ assay, which is a bias-controlled multiplex PCR relying on V- and J-specific primers, TCR beta CDR3 regions were amplified from genomic DNA. In a second PCR step, a proprietary barcode and Illumina adapter sequences were attached to the CDR3 amplicons. CDR3 libraries were sequenced on an Illumina MiSeq instrument. In the authors' own workflow: immunoSEQ Analyzer 3.0 was used for export and quality control, with R Bioconductor and Immunarch used for downstream analyses. Only productive rearrangements within the normalized downsampled data set were used in the calculation of repertoire metrics. Pathologically expanded clonotypes were defined as those larger than 5 templates in the normalized cohort. The Inverse Simpson Index was used to measure repertoire diversity. To capture all clonotypes, the CMV-specificity analyses were run on the non-normalized data set. The clones in this table, taken by TCRdb from immuneACCESS, are in-frame only. Not every clone is retained; where verified, under half of the shortfall comes from an unresolved V gene, and the cause of the rest is unknown. V and J calls and clone size follow that table, whereas D and trimming were derived from the DNA. The sample data list 16,000 or so clones, and 90% to 95% of these were observed just once. Jointly, the top ten make up under 2% of the sample.

The time point label corresponds to: recipient sample about 28 days before transplant, after cytoreduction. Blood from recipients was drawn about 28 days before transplant and again at days 30, 100 and 180 after transplant. Using Nuclei Lysis Solution, genomic DNA was extracted from unfractionated peripheral blood mononuclear cells that were either fresh or cryopreserved. The source is a man younger than 35 with biphenotypic leukemia. Some clones in this sample may be carry-over from other donors' samples. The input for sequencing was peripheral blood mononuclear cells, taken before stem cell transplant.

The nucleotide sequence is TGTGCCAGCAGGACGACAGCACCTGGCTACACCTTC. Protein translation: CASRTTAPGYTF. The V and J segments used are TRBV2 and TRBJ1-2; TRBD1 might be the D gene, on 5 matching bases. Spanning cysteine to phenylalanine, the CDR3 consists of 12 amino acids. CDR3 DNA only is kept here, 36 bases in frame from base 1. CDR1 and CDR2, looked up from the germline V gene, are SNHLY and FYNNEI. V sheds 6 bases and J sheds 7 bases, leaving 12 bases between their ends. Reference TRBV2 and TRBJ1-2 proteins supply the regions before and after the CDR3; the full variable domain is: EPEVTQTPSHQVTQMGQEVILRCVPISNHLYFYWYRQILGQKVEFLVSFYNNEISEKSEIFDDQFSVERPDGSNFTLKIRSTKLEDSAMYFCASRTTAPGYTFGSGTRLTVV.